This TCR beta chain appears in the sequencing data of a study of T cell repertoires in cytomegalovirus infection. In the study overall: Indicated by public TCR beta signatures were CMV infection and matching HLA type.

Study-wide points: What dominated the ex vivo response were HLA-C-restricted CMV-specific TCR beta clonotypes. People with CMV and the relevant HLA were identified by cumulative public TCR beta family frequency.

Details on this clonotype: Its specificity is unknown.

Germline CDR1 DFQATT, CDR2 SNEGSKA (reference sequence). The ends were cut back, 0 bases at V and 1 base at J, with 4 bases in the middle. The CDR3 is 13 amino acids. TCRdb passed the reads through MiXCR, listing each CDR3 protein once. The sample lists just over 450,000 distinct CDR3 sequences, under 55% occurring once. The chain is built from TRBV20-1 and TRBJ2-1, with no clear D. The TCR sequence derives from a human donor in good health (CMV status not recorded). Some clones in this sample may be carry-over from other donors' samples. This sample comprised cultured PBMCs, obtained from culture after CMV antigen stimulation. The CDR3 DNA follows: TGCAGTGCTAGAGACAGGTCCTACAATGAGCAGTTCTTC. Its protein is CSARDRSYNEQFF.